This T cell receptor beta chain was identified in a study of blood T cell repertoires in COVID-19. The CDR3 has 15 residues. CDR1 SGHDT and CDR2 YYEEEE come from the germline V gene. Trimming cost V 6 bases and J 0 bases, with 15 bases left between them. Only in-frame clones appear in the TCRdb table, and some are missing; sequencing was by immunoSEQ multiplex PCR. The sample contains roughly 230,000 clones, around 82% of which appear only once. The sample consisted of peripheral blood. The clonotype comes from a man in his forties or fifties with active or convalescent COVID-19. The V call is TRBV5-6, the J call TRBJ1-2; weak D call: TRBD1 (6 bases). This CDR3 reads CASIRRGASNYGYTF. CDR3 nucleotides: TGTGCCAGCATTAGACGGGGGGCCTCTAACTATGGCTACACCTTC.